Listed below are T cell receptor beta chains from one sample, sequenced in a study of cytomegalovirus exposure and HLA in healthy donors. Sequencing was performed with immunoSEQ multiplex PCR; in TCRdb, only in-frame clones are kept and a portion is missing. The data hold around 170,000 clones, with less than 85% observed a single time. The sequencing input was PBMCs. These receptor sequences come from a man between 18 and 29 years old in good health and CMV-seropositive. CDR3s include the opening cysteine and the closing phenylalanine or tryptophan. D genes are given only for firm matches. Clone size is shown for a subset of rows, as once, few, many or a class of expanded clone.

j_call,d_call,v_call,clone_size,cdr3_nt,cdr3_aa
TRBJ1-5,NA,TRBV27,NA,TGTGCCAGCAGTTTAGGCGGTAACAATCAGCCCCAGCATTTT,CASSLGGNNQPQHF
TRBJ2-2,NA,TRBV9,NA,TGTGCCAGCAGCGTAAACTACCCCGGGGAGCTGTTTTTT,CASSVNYPGELFF
TRBJ2-3,TRBD2,TRBV7-3,NA,TGTGCCAGCAGCGAAAGACTAGCGGGTGGGGGTGATACGCAGTATTTT,CASSERLAGGGDTQYF
TRBJ1-2,NA,TRBV27,NA,TGTGCCAGCAGTCTACAATCAATCCCTGGAGGCGGCTACACCTTC,CASSLQSIPGGGYTF
TRBJ1-4,NA,TRBV7-9,once,TGTGCCAGCAGCCGTTCCCGCAACCTGAGGGAAAAACTGTTTTTT,CASSRSRNLREKLFF
TRBJ1-1,TRBD1,TRBV5-1,NA,TGCGCCAGCAGGCAAGACAGGGGGCGAACTGAAGCTTTCTTT,CASRQDRGRTEAFF
TRBJ2-1,TRBD2,TRBV27,NA,TGTGCCAGCAGCCCCTCGTTGAGCGGGGTTTACAATGAGCAGTTCTTC,CASSPSLSGVYNEQFF
TRBJ2-1,NA,TRBV15,NA,TGTGCCACCAACCCGCAAGCGGGCGGGTTGGGTGAGCAGTTCTTC,CATNPQAGGLGEQFF
TRBJ1-4,NA,TRBV28,NA,TGTGCCAGCAACCCCGGGGGGGCCGGTAATGAAAAACTGTTTTTT,CASNPGGAGNEKLFF
TRBJ2-2,NA,TRBV25-1,NA,TGTGCCAGCGAGGACCCTCGGGGCACCGGGGAGCTGTTTTTT,CASEDPRGTGELFF
TRBJ2-7,TRBD2,TRBV5-4,NA,TGTGCCAGCAGCAAGATCCCTAGCGGGAGCTCCTACGAGCAGTACTTC,CASSKIPSGSSYEQYF
TRBJ2-1,TRBD1,TRBV6-6,NA,TGTGCCAGCAGTAAAGGGGGCCTTTACAATGAGCAGTTCTTC,CASSKGGLYNEQFF
TRBJ2-7,NA,TRBV5-6,NA,TGTGCCAGCAGCTCCCCCGCAGGCCATTACGAGCAGTACTTC,CASSSPAGHYEQYF
TRBJ1-5,NA,TRBV28,NA,TGTGCCAGCAGCCTTAGGACAGTCTATAGCAATCAGCCCCAGCATTTT,CASSLRTVYSNQPQHF
TRBJ2-2,TRBD2,TRBV5-1,NA,TGCGCCAGCAGCTTGGTGCGGGAGGGCGGGGAGCTGTTTTTT,CASSLVREGGELFF
TRBJ1-5,NA,TRBV28,NA,TGTGCCAGCAGTTTTGAATCCGGGTGGCACAATCAGCCCCAGCATTTT,CASSFESGWHNQPQHF
TRBJ2-1,NA,TRBV6-1,NA,TGTGCCAGCGGACACGATCCGACCGAATACAATGAGCAGTTCTTC,CASGHDPTEYNEQFF
TRBJ2-7,TRBD1,TRBV5-1,NA,TGCGCCAGCAGCTTAGGTCAGGGGGCGAGTGAGCAGTACTTC,CASSLGQGASEQYF
TRBJ2-2,NA,TRBV28,NA,TGTGCCAGCAGTCCCTCGGTTCTCACCGGGGAGCTGTTTTTT,CASSPSVLTGELFF
TRBJ2-2,TRBD1,TRBV18,NA,TGTGCCAGCTCACCACCGGGGACAGGGAACACCGGGGAGCTGTTTTTT,CASSPPGTGNTGELFF
TRBJ2-1,TRBD1,TRBV19,NA,TGTGCCAGTAGTGACAGGGATGGGCACAATGAGCAGTTCTTC,CASSDRDGHNEQFF
TRBJ2-7,NA,TRBV5-8,NA,TGTGCCAGCAGCTCAGCAAAGGGGGTGGGCCCAACCTACGAGCAGTACTTC,CASSSAKGVGPTYEQYF
TRBJ1-3,NA,TRBV6-1,NA,TGTGCCAGCAGTGAAGGGTACCGGAGCTCTGGAAACACCATATATTTT,CASSEGYRSSGNTIYF
TRBJ2-5,TRBD2,TRBV5-4,NA,TGTGCCAGCAGCTTGGAGGGGACTAGCGGAACGTACCAAGAGACCCAGTACTTC,CASSLEGTSGTYQETQYF
TRBJ2-2,TRBD1,TRBV28,NA,TGTGCCAGCAGTTTAGAGACAGGGGTCTACGGGGAGCTGTTTTTT,CASSLETGVYGELFF
TRBJ2-1,TRBD2,TRBV15,NA,TGTGCCACCAGCAGCACCCCGGGACTAGCGGGCCGTGAGCAGTTCTTC,CATSSTPGLAGREQFF
TRBJ2-1,TRBD2,TRBV18,once,TGTGCCAGCTCAAAACCTAGCGGGTCCCTCAATGAGCAGTTCTTC,CASSKPSGSLNEQFF
TRBJ2-7,TRBD2,TRBV7-3,NA,TGTGCCAGCAGCTTAACATCCAGCGGGAGTCGGAACGAGCAGTACTTC,CASSLTSSGSRNEQYF
TRBJ2-1,TRBD2,TRBV10-3,few,TGTGCCATCAGTGGGCCTAGCGGGAGGACCAAGGATGAGCAGTTCTTC,CAISGPSGRTKDEQFF
TRBJ2-7,NA,TRBV27,NA,TGTGCCAGCAGTGGTCAGGGGATCGCTCGTGAGGAGCAGTACTTC,CASSGQGIAREEQYF
TRBJ1-5,NA,TRBV6-1,once,TGTGCCAGCAGTGAGCAGGGCCCACAACCCCAGCATTTT,CASSEQGPQPQHF
TRBJ2-7,NA,TRBV28,NA,TGTGCCAGCAGTTTGTCTACCAGGTCAGGGCAGTACTTC,CASSLSTRSGQYF
TRBJ2-1,TRBD1,TRBV9,NA,TGTGCCAGCAGCGTAGTGGGGACAGGAGCCTACAATGAGCAGTTCTTC,CASSVVGTGAYNEQFF
TRBJ2-6,NA,TRBV5-4,NA,TGTGCCAGCGGACAAGGGTCTCTCTCTGGGGCCAACGTCCTGACTTTC,CASGQGSLSGANVLTF
TRBJ2-2,TRBD2,TRBV7-2,NA,TGTGCCAGCAGCCCGACTAGCGCCCCCGGGGAGCTGTTTTTT,CASSPTSAPGELFF
TRBJ2-7,NA,TRBV12-2,NA,TGTGCAAGTCTCCTCTCCGGGACTAGCGGGAGAAGGGAGCAGTACTTC,CASLLSGTSGRREQYF
TRBJ2-3,TRBD1,TRBV2,once,TGTGCCAGCAGGCAGACAGGGAACAGAGGCACAGATACGCAGTATTTT,CASRQTGNRGTDTQYF